The 31 T cell receptor beta chains presented below share a single source sample, sequenced in a study of monozygotic twins with inflammatory bowel disease. TCRdb reprocessed the 5' RACE reads; each CDR3 protein has one entry and no DNA is given. This sample's clone table lists just over 300,000 distinct CDR3 sequences. Sequencing used blood. All receptors derive from a human donor with ulcerative colitis or Crohn's disease, or a healthy co-twin of an affected twin (not recorded which).

V and J are TRBV3-1 and TRBJ2-5; as DNA is missing, the TRBD1 call by TCRdb cannot be tested. CDR3 length equals 18 residues. CDR1 is LGHDT and CDR2 is YNNKEL in the germline V gene (reference sequence). The CDR3 loop is CASSQAGPGREVEGTQYF.

The rearrangement uses TRBV19 and TRBJ2-1. CDR1 is LNHDA, CDR2 SQIVND, per germline (reference sequence). The length of the CDR3 is 21 residues. CDR3 region: CASSRTTTGSHMTLKYNEQFF.

The rearrangement joins TRBV5-1 to TRBJ2-7; the TCRdb D gene call, TRBD2, has no DNA to confirm it. Germline V gene lookup returns CDR1 SGHRS and CDR2 YFSETQ. The CDR3 spans 14 residues. The CDR3 sequence is CASSLEGQKYEQYF.

The V gene is TRBV3-1, the J gene TRBJ1-5; the TCRdb call, TRBD1, lacks DNA for checking. The CDR3 is 14 amino acids. Germline V lookup: CDR1 LGHDT, CDR2 YNNKEL (reference sequence). The CDR3 is CASSQRGQSQPQHF. Complete variable domain (other parts from reference TRBV3-1 and TRBJ1-5): DTAVSQTPKYLVTQMGNDKSIKCEQNLGHDTMYWYKQDSKKFLKIMFSYNNKELIINETVPNRFSPKSPDKAHLNLHINSLELGDSAVYFCASSQRGQSQPQHFGDGTRLSIL.

This chain connects TRBV29-1 to TRBJ2-1; lacking DNA, the TRBD2 call made by TCRdb goes unchecked. Germline V gene data show CDR1 as SQVTM and CDR2 as ANQGSEA. The CDR3 is made up of 13 amino acids. CDR3 region: CSVKRRESHEQFF.

The chain recombines TRBV18 with TRBJ2-1; lacking DNA, the TRBD1 call made by TCRdb goes unchecked. From germline, CDR1 is KGHSH and CDR2 LQKENI. The CDR3 covers 15 residues. The CDR3 region is CASSFGAGSYNEQFF.

V usage is TRBV5-1 and J usage is TRBJ1-3. Looked up from germline, CDR1 is SGHRS and CDR2 is YFSETQ. The CDR3 is made up of 15 amino acids. CDR3 region: CASSFGGTSGNTIYF.

The rearrangement uses TRBV5-1 and TRBJ2-1. There are 14 residues in the CDR3. The germline CDR1 and CDR2 sequences are SGHRS and YFSETQ. The CDR3 spells CASSLSSENNEQFF.

V gene TRBV19 combines with J gene TRBJ2-7; TCRdb names TRBD1, which stays unverified in the absence of DNA. Germline assignment: CDR1 LNHDA and CDR2 SQIVND (reference sequence). The CDR3 runs 14 residues. The CDR3 spells CASSTTGGTYEQYF.

The V and J genes are TRBV12-3 or TRBV12-4 and TRBJ1-2. This CDR3 spans 12 amino acids. The CDR3 here is CASSYEEVGYTF.

V is TRBV2 and J is TRBJ2-2; there is no DNA to check the TCRdb D call of TRBD2. The CDR3 is made up of 14 amino acids. Germline V gives CDR1 SNHLY, CDR2 FYNNEI. This chain's CDR3 is CASRPGTSPGELFF.

This chain's CDR3 is CASSPRSIRELFF. The chain employs TRBV6-5 and TRBJ2-2. The CDR3 has 13 amino acids. Looked up from germline, CDR1 is MNHEY and CDR2 is SVGAGI.

The chain employs TRBV6-6 and TRBJ2-2; TCRdb's assignment of TRBD2 cannot be checked, as there is no DNA. The V gene's germline CDR1 is MNHNY and CDR2 SVGAGI (reference sequence). This CDR3 contains 14 residues. The CDR3 loop is CASSPLAQTGELFF.

The rearrangement joins TRBV27 to TRBJ1-4; the TRBD1 assignment by TCRdb is unverifiable without DNA. This CDR3 spans 13 amino acids. CDR1 is MNHEY, CDR2 SMNVEV, per germline (reference sequence). The CDR3 here is CASSFRVGEKLFF.

The chain combines TRBV2 with TRBJ2-6; TCRdb's D call, TRBD1, is unchecked because there is no DNA. Looked up from germline, CDR1 is SNHLY and CDR2 is FYNNEI. The CDR3 has 15 amino acids. CDR3 amino acids: CASSRRGTGANVLTF.

This chain links TRBV5-6 with TRBJ2-1. In germline, CDR1 is SGHDT, CDR2 YYEEEE. This CDR3 comprises 12 residues. CDR3 sequence: CASSLVRFEQFF.

J is TRBJ1-3 and V is TRBV6-5. This CDR3 comprises 17 residues. Germline V gene sequence: CDR1 MNHEY, CDR2 SVGAGI. This CDR3 is CASSYSTAHTSGNTIYF.

The V call is TRBV29-1, the J call TRBJ2-2. Germline V gives CDR1 SQVTM, CDR2 ANQGSEA. The CDR3 has 12 amino acids. The CDR3 loop reads CSVVGGTGELFF.

V and J are TRBV12-3 or TRBV12-4 and TRBJ2-1. This CDR3 has 12 residues. CDR3 protein: CASSLGSNEQFF.

This sequence joins TRBV6-2 or TRBV6-3 and TRBJ2-7. Germline CDR1 and CDR2: MNHEY and SVGEGT. The CDR3 loop spans 11 amino acids. This CDR3 reads CASRYSHEQYF.

V is TRBV30 and J is TRBJ1-6. The CDR3 spans 19 residues. Germline loops: CDR1 GTSNPN, CDR2 SVGIG (reference sequence). Here the CDR3 reads CAWSGPRYGKSSYNSPLHF.

The chain has TRBV7-2 and TRBJ2-7; TCRdb's D call of TRBD1 is untestable without DNA. The CDR3 runs to 16 residues. The germline V gene has CDR1 SGHTA and CDR2 FQGNSA. CDR3 sequence: CASSSRGDRGVYEQYF.

The chain employs TRBV5-1 and TRBJ2-5. Per germline, CDR1 SGHRS and CDR2 YFSETQ. This CDR3 has 13 amino acids. CDR3 amino acids: CASSLASPETQYF.

V and J are TRBV7-8 and TRBJ2-1. Germline V CDR1 and CDR2: SGHVS, FQNEAQ. This CDR3 is built from 17 residues. The CDR3: CASSLEFWRNSYNEQFF.

The chain carries TRBV4-2 and TRBJ2-7; TCRdb proposes TRBD1, but this gene call is untestable without DNA. The CDR3 contains 15 residues. Germline V gene lookup returns CDR1 LGHNA and CDR2 YNFKEQ. The CDR3 protein is CASSQQAGASYEQYF.

The chain employs TRBV28 and TRBJ2-1; TCRdb names TRBD1, which stays unverified in the absence of DNA. CDR3 length: 18 residues. From germline, CDR1 is MDHEN and CDR2 SYDVKM. CDR3 protein: CASSAYIGTGSSYNEQFF.

This rearrangement joins TRBV7-9 to TRBJ2-7; TCRdb's assignment of TRBD2 cannot be checked, as there is no DNA. CDR1 is SEHNR and CDR2 is FQNEAQ in the germline V gene (reference sequence). The CDR3 contains 14 residues. The CDR3 sequence is CASTTSGRSYEQYF.

The rearrangement joins TRBV7-2 to TRBJ2-2. CDR1 is SGHTA and CDR2 is FQGNSA in the germline V gene. CDR3 size: 15 residues. CDR3 residues: CASSPRRQNTGELFF.

The chain couples TRBV5-1 to TRBJ2-1. The CDR3 has 13 residues. Germline CDR1 reads SGHRS; CDR2 reads YFSETQ. Here the CDR3 reads CASSFTSYNEQFF.

This chain joins TRBV30 and TRBJ2-7; TCRdb indicates TRBD2, and absent DNA this call remains unverified. This CDR3 is 16 amino acids long. The germline V gene encodes CDR1 GTSNPN and CDR2 SVGIG (reference sequence). The CDR3 here is CAWTYGTSGRYYEQFF. Variable domain in full (rest from reference TRBV30 and TRBJ2-7): SQTIHQWPATLVQPVGSPLSLECTVEGTSNPNLYWYRQAAGRGLQLLFYSVGIGQISSEVPQNLSASRPQDRQFILSSKKLLLSDSGFYLCAWTYGTSGRYYEQFFGPGTRLTVT.

The chain is built from TRBV7-2 and TRBJ1-2. This CDR3 region has 14 residues. Germline-derived CDR1 and CDR2 are SGHTA and FQGNSA. This CDR3 reads CASSLVWQNYGYTF. The full variable domain, completed using reference TRBV7-2 and TRBJ1-2, is GAGVSQSPSNKVTEKGKDVELRCDPISGHTALYWYRQSLGQGLEFLIYFQGNSAPDKSGLPSDRFSAERTGGSVSTLTIQRTQQEDSAVYLCASSLVWQNYGYTFGSGTRLTVV.